Listed here are 22 T cell receptor beta chains from one sample, sequenced in a study of CD8 T cells in Susac syndrome. Reverse transcription of 0.5 to 1 ug RNA was carried out with random hexamers. TCRdb re-called the immunoSEQ multiplex PCR reads with MiXCR, one entry per CDR3 protein. The table records 200,000 to 250,000 distinct CDR3 sequences, about 96% of them present only once. Sample: CD4+ T cells from PBMCs. These receptors were obtained from a human donor with multiple sclerosis.

The chain employs TRBV24-1 and TRBJ2-3; D remains unclear. The CDR3 spans 13 residues. The germline V gene has CDR1 KGHDR and CDR2 SFDVKD. V was shortened by 3 bases and J by 6 bases, with 9 bases between the two germline ends. CDR3 in DNA: TGTGCCACCAGTGATGGTGGGCGCGATACGCAGTATTTT. This translates into CATSDGGRDTQYF.

The count of this clonotype is one. The V and J genes are TRBV15 and TRBJ2-7, with TRBD2 matching 7 bases. The ends lost 0 bases at V and 5 bases at J; junction bases unmatched: 7. The CDR3 runs 15 residues. CDR1 and CDR2 from the germline V gene are LNHNV and YYDKDF (reference sequence). The CDR3 loop is CATSRDPREFHEQYF. The DNA of the CDR3 is TGTGCCACCAGCAGAGATCCGCGGGAGTTCCACGAGCAGTACTTC.

This sequence joins TRBV19 and TRBJ2-3, with TRBD2 matching 11 bases. The ends lost 4 bases at V and 4 bases at J; junction bases unmatched: 7. The germline V gene has CDR1 LNHDA and CDR2 SQIVND (reference sequence). The CDR3 totals 16 residues. CDR3 nucleotide sequence: TGTGCCAGTAGTAGACCTAGCGGGAGGATGTCAGATACGCAGTATTTT. This translates into CASSRPSGRMSDTQYF.

Here the CDR3 reads CAWKSYGYTF. The CDR3 nucleotides are TGTGCCTGGAAATCGTATGGCTACACCTTC. The V and J genes are TRBV30 and TRBJ1-2; no firm D call. The CDR3 length is 10 residues. Germline V lookup: CDR1 GTSNPN, CDR2 SVGIG (reference sequence). V lost 4 bases to trimming and J lost 5 bases, with 5 bases between them.

This chain uses TRBV5-4 with TRBJ1-2, with 7 positions matching TRBD1. The junction had 3 bases not matched to a gene; V was cut back by 5 bases and J by 2 bases. CDR1 and CDR2 (germline): SGHNT, YYREEE (reference sequence). The CDR3 extends over 13 amino acids. The CDR3 DNA sequence: TGTGCCAGCAGTGGGACAGCGAACTATGGCTACACCTTC. This sequence encodes CASSGTANYGYTF.

The V call is TRBV3-1, the J call TRBJ2-1; perhaps TRBD1 as D (6 bases). The CDR3 totals 16 residues. V lost 2 bases and J lost 3, with 14 bases in between. The germline CDR1 and CDR2 sequences are LGHDT and YNNKEL (reference sequence). The CDR3 reads CASSQPGTRRYNEQFF. The DNA for the CDR3 is TGTGCCAGCAGCCAACCCGGGACAAGGCGCTACAATGAGCAGTTCTTC.

This chain uses TRBV11-2 with TRBJ2-3, with D uncertain. The CDR3 has 18 amino acids. Trimming cost V 1 base and J 0 bases, with 17 bases left between them. Germline CDR1 reads SGHAT; CDR2 reads FQNNGV. DNA for the CDR3: TGTGCCAGCAGCTTAGCGAGTTGGGCCCCCGGTAGCACAGATACGCAGTATTTT. Its protein is CASSLASWAPGSTDTQYF.

V is TRBV20-1 and J is TRBJ1-2; D may be TRBD1 (5 bases). The CDR3 covers 11 residues. Germline CDR1 reads DFQATT; CDR2 reads SNEGSKA (reference sequence). V gave up 6 bases and J gave up 2 bases, with 7 bases separating them. DNA of the CDR3: TGCAGTGCGGGGGACAACTATGGCTACACCTTC. This codes for CSAGDNYGYTF.

The rearrangement links TRBV20-1 to TRBJ2-3; D remains unclear. Germline CDR1 and CDR2: DFQATT and SNEGSKA (reference sequence). CDR3 size: 13 residues. Deletions cut 3 bases from V and 6 bases from J, with 13 bases between. The CDR3 DNA is TGCAGTGCTAGTCCGGCAGTAGCTGATACGCAGTATTTT. It translates to CSASPAVADTQYF.

The rearrangement joins TRBV6-5 to TRBJ1-1, with unresolved D. Trimming stripped 6 bases from V and 1 base from J, with 6 bases between. Germline CDR1 and CDR2: MNHEY and SVGAGI. The CDR3 has 12 amino acids. The CDR3 DNA is TGTGCCAGCAGCTGGGGGAACACTGAAGCTTTCTTT. As protein: CASSWGNTEAFF.

This rearrangement joins TRBV3-1 to TRBJ1-2; D remains ambiguous. Germline values: CDR1 LGHDT, CDR2 YNNKEL (reference sequence). V lost 0 bases and J 4 bases, leaving 9 bases between the germline ends. The CDR3 spans 14 residues. CDR3 in amino acids: CASSQDPGTYGYTF. The CDR3 nucleotides read TGTGCCAGCAGCCAAGATCCAGGTACCTATGGCTACACCTTC.

V usage is TRBV20-1 and J usage is TRBJ2-7; maybe TRBD1 (5 bases). Per germline, CDR1 DFQATT and CDR2 SNEGSKA (reference sequence). V was pared by 0 bases and J by 5 bases, with 8 bases between. This CDR3 has 12 residues. The CDR3, as DNA: TGCAGTGCTAGAGATCCAGGGAACGAGCAGTACTTC. Its translation is CSARDPGNEQYF.

The CDR3 DNA follows: TGTGCCAGCAGTTTTTCCGGGATAGCTAACTATGGCTACACCTTC. Protein sequence: CASSFSGIANYGYTF. The gene calls are TRBV12-3 or TRBV12-4 and TRBJ1-2; D remains unclear. V was clipped by 3 bases and J by 0 bases, with 11 bases between them. The CDR3 covers 15 residues.

The chain links TRBV20-1 to TRBJ2-5; 7 bases line up with TRBD2. Germline trimming cut 3 bases from V and 4 bases from J; bases unmatched to any gene: 8. The CDR3 consists of 14 residues. Germline CDR1 DFQATT, CDR2 SNEGSKA (reference sequence). The CDR3 reads CSARQTTSRETQYF. CDR3 coding DNA: TGCAGTGCTAGGCAGACGACTAGCCGAGAGACCCAGTACTTC.

The V call is TRBV2, the J call TRBJ2-7; 10 nucleotides match TRBD1. The CDR3 length is 12 residues. The V gene end was trimmed by 11 bases and the J gene end by 7 bases; junction bases not matched to a gene: 8. CDR1 is SNHLY and CDR2 is FYNNEI in the germline V gene. Here the CDR3 DNA reads TGTGCCGGAGGACAGGGGGTAGGGGAGCAGTACTTC. Translation gives CAGGQGVGEQYF.

This chain joins TRBV21-1 and TRBJ2-6. TRBV21-1 is an annotated pseudogene. The CDR3 length is 16 residues. The DNA of the CDR3 is TGTGCCAGCAGCGAAGGGCGTCACTCTGGGGCCAACGTCCTGACTTTC. Translated: CASSEGRHSGANVLTF.

The chain has TRBV29-1 and TRBJ1-2, with D perhaps matching TRBD1 (6 bases). The CDR3 runs 13 residues. Per the germline V gene, CDR1 is SQVTM and CDR2 is ANQGSEA. V was clipped by 6 bases and J by 7 bases, with 18 bases between them. In DNA, the CDR3 is TGCAGCGTCCGTCTTCAGGGGATCTTTGGCTACACCTTC. Translated, it gives CSVRLQGIFGYTF. Looking up the rest from reference TRBV29-1 and TRBJ1-2 gives the full variable domain: SAVISQKPSRDICQRGTSLTIQCQVDSQVTMMFWYRQQPGQSLTLIATANQGSEATYESGFVIDKFPISRPNLTFSTLTVSNMSPEDSSIYLCSVRLQGIFGYTFGSGTRLTVV.

In nucleotides, the CDR3 is TGCAGTGCTAGAGATCAACGGGCAGCCGTTTTAGAGACCCAGTACTTC. It yields the protein CSARDQRAAVLETQYF. The chain joins TRBV20-1 to TRBJ2-5; D is ambiguous. The CDR3 length is 16 residues. The V gene's germline CDR1 is DFQATT and CDR2 SNEGSKA (reference sequence). V dropped 0 bases and J dropped 4 bases, with 18 bases sitting between them.

Here the CDR3 reads CASSHNISGRYNEQFF. As DNA, the CDR3 is TGTGCCAGCAGTCACAATATTTCGGGACGCTACAATGAGCAGTTCTTC. V usage is TRBV14 and J usage is TRBJ2-1, with D possibly being TRBD1 or TRBD2 (5 bases each). The V end lost 6 bases, the J end lost 3 bases, and 18 bases lay between the germline ends. Germline loops: CDR1 SGHDN, CDR2 FVKESK. CDR3 length equals 16 residues. Full variable domain (remainder filled in from reference TRBV14 and TRBJ2-1): EAGVTQFPSHSVIEKGQTVTLRCDPISGHDNLYWYRRVMGKEIKFLLHFVKESKQDESGMPNNRFLAERTGGTYSTLKVQPAELEDSGVYFCASSHNISGRYNEQFFGPGTRLTVL.

The chain couples TRBV15 to TRBJ2-7, with 7 bases matching TRBD1. V was clipped by 0 bases and J by 2 bases; unmatched bases: 4. CDR3 length equals 15 residues. The germline gives CDR1 LNHNV, CDR2 YYDKDF (reference sequence). In DNA, the CDR3 is TGTGCCACCAGCAGAGAGGGACAGTCTGCCTACGAGCAGTACTTC. It translates to CATSREGQSAYEQYF.

The chain employs TRBV27 and TRBJ1-2; the match to TRBD1 covers 7 bases. The CDR3 is 13 amino acids. Germline V CDR1 and CDR2: MNHEY, SMNVEV (reference sequence). J gave up 7 bases and V 2 bases, and 4 bases lay outside the gene matches. The CDR3 sequence is CASSLEGAGGYTF. CDR3 coding DNA: TGTGCCAGCAGTTTAGAGGGGGCGGGTGGCTACACCTTC.

J is TRBJ2-2 and V is TRBV9, with 8 positions matching TRBD2. The CDR3 totals 15 residues. Germline CDR1 is SGDLS and CDR2 is YYNGEE. Trimming at V came to 5 bases and at J to 0 bases, leaving 3 bases not matched to a gene. CDR3 loop: CASSIAGSNTGELFF. The CDR3 coding sequence is TGTGCCAGCAGTATAGCGGGATCGAACACCGGGGAGCTGTTTTTT.